The sequence of this T cell receptor beta chain was determined in a study of blood T cell repertoires in COVID-19. Study-level information: Samples representing acute and convalescent COVID-19 were sourced from the United States, Italy and Spain. In each case, the material was cDNA or gDNA derived from T cells, B-cell-depleted T cells, or PBMCs.

The V end was cut by 0 bases, the J end by 0 bases, with 12 bases between. Germline assignment: CDR1 SGHAT and CDR2 FQNNGV. The CDR3 spans 17 residues. In the original workflow: Estimation of nucleated cell counts was performed using reference gene primer amplification. Clones were sequenced by immunoSEQ multiplex PCR, and TCRdb holds only the in-frame ones, with some missing. That table supplies the V and J calls and clone size; D and trimming were determined from the DNA. The sample includes roughly 200,000 clones, around 90% of them seen just once. The sample taken for sequencing was peripheral blood. The chain has TRBV11-2 and TRBJ1-3; D is undetermined. This clonotype was obtained from a man aged 50-60 years with acute or convalescent COVID-19. CDR3 sequence (DNA): TGTGCCAGCAGCTTAGATCAACCCTGGAGCTCTGGAAACACCATATATTTT. Amino acid sequence: CASSLDQPWSSGNTIYF.